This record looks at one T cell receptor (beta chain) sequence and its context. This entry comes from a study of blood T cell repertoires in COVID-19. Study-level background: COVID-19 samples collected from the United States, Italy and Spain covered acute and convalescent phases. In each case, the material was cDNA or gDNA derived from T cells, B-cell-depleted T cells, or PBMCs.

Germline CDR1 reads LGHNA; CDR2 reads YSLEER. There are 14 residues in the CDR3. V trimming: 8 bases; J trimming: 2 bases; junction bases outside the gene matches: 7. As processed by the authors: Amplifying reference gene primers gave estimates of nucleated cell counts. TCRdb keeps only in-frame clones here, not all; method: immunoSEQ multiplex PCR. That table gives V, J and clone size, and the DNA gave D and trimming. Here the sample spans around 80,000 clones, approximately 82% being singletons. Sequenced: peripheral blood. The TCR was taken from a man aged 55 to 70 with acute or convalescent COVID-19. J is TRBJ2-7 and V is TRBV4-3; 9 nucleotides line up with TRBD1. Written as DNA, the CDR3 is TGCGCCAGCGGAAGGGGACAGGGTACCTACGAGCAGTACTTC. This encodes CASGRGQGTYEQYF.